The present TCR beta chain was sequenced within a study of neurological immune-mediated disorders. Study results and caveats: The expanded clones of different subjects shared no CDR3 amino acid sequences (suggesting private repertoires in all groups).

This clonotype was recorded many times. Antigen specificity is unknown. The V gene's germline CDR1 is SEHNR and CDR2 FQNEAQ (reference sequence). The length of the CDR3 is 16 residues. Trimming pared 1 base from V and 0 bases from J, leaving 13 bases between. Time point of the sample: longitudinal time-point 1 (baseline). The unsorted libraries were prepared from 2 million PBMCs (stored at -80 C). 5'RACE generated cDNA with 10-nucleotide random UMIs. TCRdb analysed the 5' RACE reads with MiXCR anew, one entry per CDR3 protein. The table records 55,000 to 65,000 distinct CDR3 sequences, about 11% of them present only once.

The specimen sequenced was PBMCs. The clonotype comes from a male donor with HTLV-1-associated myelopathy (HAM/TSP). The chain carries TRBV7-9 and TRBJ2-7; D ambiguous. The CDR3 nucleotides are TGTGCCAGCAGCTTAGGTTTCGGCGGTACCTCCTACGAGCAGTACTTC. Protein: CASSLGFGGTSYEQYF.